The sample holds many counts of the clone carrying this T cell receptor beta chain. The sample is drawn from a study of early T cells in non-severe SARS-CoV-2 infection. Study-wide context: Sequenced bulk RNA came from whole blood that was unsorted, and chains were unpaired.

CDR1 and CDR2 (germline): LGHNA, YNFKEQ. The junction had 3 bases not matched to a gene; V was cut back by 1 base and J by 0 bases. The CDR3 totals 15 residues. One entry per CDR3 protein results from TCRdb running MiXCR on the 5' RACE reads. The table has roughly 51,000 distinct CDR3 sequences, approximately 10% seen once. The source material was whole blood. The receptor comes from an adult who was a healthcare worker with PCR-confirmed SARS-CoV-2 infection or an uninfected control (not recorded which). The chain has TRBV4-2 and TRBJ2-7, with 7 nucleotides matching TRBD2. The CDR3 loop reads CASSQGGGASYEQYF. CDR3 coding DNA: TGTGCCAGCAGCCAAGGGGGAGGGGCCTCCTACGAGCAGTACTTC.